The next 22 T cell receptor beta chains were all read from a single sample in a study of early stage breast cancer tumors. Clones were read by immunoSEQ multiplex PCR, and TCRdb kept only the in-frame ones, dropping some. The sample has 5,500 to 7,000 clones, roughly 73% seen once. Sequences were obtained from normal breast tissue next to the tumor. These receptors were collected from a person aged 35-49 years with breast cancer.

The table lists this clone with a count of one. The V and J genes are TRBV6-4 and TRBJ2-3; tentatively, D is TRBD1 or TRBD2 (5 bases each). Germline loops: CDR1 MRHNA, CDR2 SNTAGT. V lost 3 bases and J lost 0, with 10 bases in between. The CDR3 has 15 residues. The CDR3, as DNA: TGTGCCAGCAGTGAGGGGACGGCTAGCACAGATACGCAGTATTTT. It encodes CASSEGTASTDTQYF.

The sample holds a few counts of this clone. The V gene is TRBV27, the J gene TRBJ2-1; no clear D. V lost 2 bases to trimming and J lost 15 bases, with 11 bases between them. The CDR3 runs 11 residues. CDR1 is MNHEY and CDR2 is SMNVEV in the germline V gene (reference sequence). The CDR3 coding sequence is TGTGCCAGCAGTTTAGAGCAGCAGCCGTTCTTC. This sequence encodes CASSLEQQPFF.

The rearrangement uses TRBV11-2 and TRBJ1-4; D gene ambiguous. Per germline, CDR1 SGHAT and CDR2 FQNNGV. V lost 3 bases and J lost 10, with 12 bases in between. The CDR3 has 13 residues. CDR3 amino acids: CASSFGQARKLFF. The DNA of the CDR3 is TGTGCCAGCAGCTTTGGGCAAGCTAGAAAACTGTTTTTT.

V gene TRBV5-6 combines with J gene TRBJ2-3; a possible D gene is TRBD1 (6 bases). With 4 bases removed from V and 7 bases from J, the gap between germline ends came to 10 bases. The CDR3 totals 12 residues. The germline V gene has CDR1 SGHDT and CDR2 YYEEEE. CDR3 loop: CASSIGDNTQYF. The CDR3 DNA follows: TGTGCCAGCAGCATCGGGGACAATACGCAGTATTTT. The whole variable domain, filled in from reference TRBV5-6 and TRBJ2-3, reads DAGVTQSPTHLIKTRGQQVTLRCSPKSGHDTVSWYQQALGQGPQFIFQYYEEEERQRGNFPDRFSGHQFPNYSSELNVNALLLGDSALYLCASSIGDNTQYFGPGTRLTVL.

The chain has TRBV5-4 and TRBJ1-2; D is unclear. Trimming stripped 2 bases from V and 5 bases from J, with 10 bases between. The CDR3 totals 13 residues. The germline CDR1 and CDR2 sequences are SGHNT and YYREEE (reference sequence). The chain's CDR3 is CASSLQTPYGYTF. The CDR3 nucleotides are TGTGCCAGCAGCTTACAGACCCCTTATGGCTACACCTTC. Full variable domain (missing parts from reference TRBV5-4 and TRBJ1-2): ETGVTQSPTHLIKTRGQQVTLRCSSQSGHNTVSWYQQALGQGPQFIFQYYREEENGRGNFPPRFSGLQFPNYSSELNVNALELDDSALYLCASSLQTPYGYTFGSGTRLTVV.

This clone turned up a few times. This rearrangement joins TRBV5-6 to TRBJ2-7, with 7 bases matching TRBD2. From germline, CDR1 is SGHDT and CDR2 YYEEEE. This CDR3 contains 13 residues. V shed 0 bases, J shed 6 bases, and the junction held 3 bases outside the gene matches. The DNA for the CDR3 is TGTGCCAGCAGCTTGGTGGCGGGAGCCGAGCAGTACTTC. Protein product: CASSLVAGAEQYF.

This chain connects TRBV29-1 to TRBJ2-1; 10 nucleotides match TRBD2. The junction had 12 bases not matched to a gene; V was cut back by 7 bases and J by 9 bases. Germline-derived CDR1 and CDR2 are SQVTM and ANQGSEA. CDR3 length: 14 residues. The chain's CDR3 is CSAGGASGSSEQFF. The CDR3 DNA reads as TGCAGCGCGGGAGGGGCTAGCGGGAGTAGTGAGCAGTTCTTC.

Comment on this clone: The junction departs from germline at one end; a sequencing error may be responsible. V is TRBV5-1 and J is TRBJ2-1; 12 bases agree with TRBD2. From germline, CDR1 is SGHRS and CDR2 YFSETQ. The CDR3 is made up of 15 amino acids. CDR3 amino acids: CASSPRTSGTPVRIF. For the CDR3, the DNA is TGCGCCAGCAGCCCGAGGACTAGCGGGACCCCGGTACGGATCTTC.

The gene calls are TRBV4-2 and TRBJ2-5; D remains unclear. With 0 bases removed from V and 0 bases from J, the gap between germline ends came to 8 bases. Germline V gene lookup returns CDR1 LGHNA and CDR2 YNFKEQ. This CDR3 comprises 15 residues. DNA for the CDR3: TGTGCCAGCAGCCAAGATCTGATCTACCAAGAGACCCAGTACTTC. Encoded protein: CASSQDLIYQETQYF.

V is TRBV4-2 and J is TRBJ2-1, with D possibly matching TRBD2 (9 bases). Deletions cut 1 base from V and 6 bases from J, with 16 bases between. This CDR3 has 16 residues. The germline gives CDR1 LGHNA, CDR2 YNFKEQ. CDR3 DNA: TGTGCCAGCAGCCAAGGTTCTAGCGGGACAGGCAATGAGCAGTTCTTC. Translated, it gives CASSQGSSGTGNEQFF.

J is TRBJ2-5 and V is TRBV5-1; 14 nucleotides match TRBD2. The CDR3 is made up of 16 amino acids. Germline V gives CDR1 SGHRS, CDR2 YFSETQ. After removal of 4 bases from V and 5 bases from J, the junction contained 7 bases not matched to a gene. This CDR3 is CASSQTSGRVGETQYF. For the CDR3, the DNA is TGCGCCAGCAGCCAGACTAGCGGGAGGGTGGGGGAGACCCAGTACTTC.

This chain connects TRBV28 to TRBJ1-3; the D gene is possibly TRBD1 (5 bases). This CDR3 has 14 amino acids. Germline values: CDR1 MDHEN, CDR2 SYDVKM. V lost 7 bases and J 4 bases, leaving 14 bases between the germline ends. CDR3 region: CASIWGPGGNTIYF. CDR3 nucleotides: TGTGCCAGCATATGGGGACCTGGAGGAAACACCATATATTTT. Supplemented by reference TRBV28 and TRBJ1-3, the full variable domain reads DVKVTQSSRYLVKRTGEKVFLECVQDMDHENMFWYRQDPGLGLRLIYFSYDVKMKEKGDIPEGYSVSREKKERFSLILESASTNQTSMYLCASIWGPGGNTIYFGEGSWLTVV.

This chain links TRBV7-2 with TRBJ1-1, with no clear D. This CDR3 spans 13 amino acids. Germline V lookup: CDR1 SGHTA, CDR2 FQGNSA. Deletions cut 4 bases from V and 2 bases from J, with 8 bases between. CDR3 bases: TGTGCCAGCAGCTCGCAATCTAACACTGAAGCTTTCTTT. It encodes CASSSQSNTEAFF.

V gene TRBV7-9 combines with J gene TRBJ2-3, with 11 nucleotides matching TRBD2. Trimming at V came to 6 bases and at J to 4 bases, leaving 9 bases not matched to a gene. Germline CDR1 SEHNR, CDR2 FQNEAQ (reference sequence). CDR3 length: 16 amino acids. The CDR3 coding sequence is TGTGCCAGCAGTTTTCCCCTAGCGGGAGGTTCAGATACGCAGTATTTT. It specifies CASSFPLAGGSDTQYF. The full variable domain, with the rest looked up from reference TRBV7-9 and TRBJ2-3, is DTGVSQNPRHKITKRGQNVTFRCDPISEHNRLYWYRQTLGQGPEFLTYFQNEAQLEKSRLLSDRFSAERPKGSFSTLEIQRTEQGDSAMYLCASSFPLAGGSDTQYFGPGTRLTVL.

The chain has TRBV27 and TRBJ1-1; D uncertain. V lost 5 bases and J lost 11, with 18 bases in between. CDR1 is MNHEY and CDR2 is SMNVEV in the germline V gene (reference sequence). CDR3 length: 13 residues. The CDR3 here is CASSPLNTLGAFF. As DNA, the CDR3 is TGTGCCAGCAGTCCCCTGAATACGCTGGGGGCTTTCTTT.

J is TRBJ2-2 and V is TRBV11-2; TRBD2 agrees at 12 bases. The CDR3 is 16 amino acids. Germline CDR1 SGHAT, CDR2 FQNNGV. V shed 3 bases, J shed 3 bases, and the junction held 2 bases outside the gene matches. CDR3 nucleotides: TGTGCCAGCAGCTTCCTAGCGGGAGGGGACACCGGGGAGCTGTTTTTT. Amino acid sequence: CASSFLAGGDTGELFF.

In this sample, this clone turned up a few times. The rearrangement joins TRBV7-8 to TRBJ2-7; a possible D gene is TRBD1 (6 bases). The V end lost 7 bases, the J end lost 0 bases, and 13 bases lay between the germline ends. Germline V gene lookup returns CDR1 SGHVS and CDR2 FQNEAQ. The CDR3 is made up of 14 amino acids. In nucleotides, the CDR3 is TGTGCCAGCACCGTCGACAGGACCTCCTACGAGCAGTACTTC. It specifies CASTVDRTSYEQYF.

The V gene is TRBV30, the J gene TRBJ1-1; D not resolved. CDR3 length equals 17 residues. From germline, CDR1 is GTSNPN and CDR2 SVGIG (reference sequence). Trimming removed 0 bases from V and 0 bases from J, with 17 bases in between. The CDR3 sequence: CAWSVLPKIGMNTEAFF. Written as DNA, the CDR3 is TGTGCCTGGAGTGTACTTCCCAAGATCGGCATGAACACTGAAGCTTTCTTT.

CDR3 sequence (DNA): TGTGCCAGCAGCTTGGGTAGCGGGAGGGGTTACAATGAGCAGTTCTTC. Translated, it gives CASSLGSGRGYNEQFF. The chain has TRBV5-4 and TRBJ2-1; TRBD2 agrees at 11 bases. CDR1 and CDR2 from the germline V gene are SGHNT and YYREEE (reference sequence). V was pared by 0 bases and J by 4 bases, with 3 bases of the junction left unmatched. This CDR3 is built from 16 residues.

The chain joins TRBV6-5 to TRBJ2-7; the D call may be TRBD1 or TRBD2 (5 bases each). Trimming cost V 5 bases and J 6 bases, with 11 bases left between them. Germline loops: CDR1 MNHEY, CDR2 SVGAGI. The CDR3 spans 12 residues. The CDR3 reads CASSPGTREQYF. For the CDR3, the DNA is TGTGCCAGCAGTCCGGGGACGCGCGAGCAGTACTTC.

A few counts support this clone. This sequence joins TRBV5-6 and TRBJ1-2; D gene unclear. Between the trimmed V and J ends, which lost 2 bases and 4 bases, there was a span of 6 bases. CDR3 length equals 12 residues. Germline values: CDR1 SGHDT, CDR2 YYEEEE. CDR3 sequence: CASSLVTYGYTF. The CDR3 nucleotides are TGTGCCAGCAGCTTAGTTACCTATGGCTACACCTTC.

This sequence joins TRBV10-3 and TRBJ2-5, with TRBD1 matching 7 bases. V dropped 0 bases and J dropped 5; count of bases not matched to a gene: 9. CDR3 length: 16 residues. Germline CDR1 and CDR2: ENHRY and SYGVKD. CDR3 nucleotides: TGTGCCATCAGTGAGTCTACAGGGGCTAGGCGGGAGACCCAGTACTTC. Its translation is CAISESTGARRETQYF.